Included here is one T cell receptor (beta chain) sequence, with context. These data belong to a study of blood T cell repertoires in COVID-19. At the level of the study: From T cells, B-cell-depleted T cells, or PBMCs came the material, which was cDNA or gDNA.

In the original processing: Cell counts per sample came from amplifying reference gene primers. Libraries were prepared by immunoSEQ multiplex PCR; TCRdb keeps only in-frame clonotypes and omits some of them. That table gives V, J and clone size, and the DNA gave D and trimming. The sample comprises roughly 120,000 clones, around 86% of which are singletons, and 30% rests with the top ten. Looked up from germline, CDR1 is WSHSY and CDR2 is SAAADI. V was shortened by 6 bases and J by 0 bases, with 11 bases between the two germline ends. CDR3 length: 15 amino acids. This clonotype was sampled from a woman in her sixties or seventies with acute or convalescent COVID-19. This chain uses TRBV10-2 with TRBJ2-2, with D possibly being TRBD1 (5 bases). The sample taken for sequencing was peripheral blood. The CDR3 here is CASRNTGANTGELFF. Written as DNA, the CDR3 is TGCGCCAGCAGGAACACAGGCGCGAACACCGGGGAGCTGTTTTTT.